This T cell receptor beta chain was sequenced in a study of T cell responses to AZD1222 COVID-19 vaccine. Whole-study findings and limits: Spike regions recognized by vaccine-associated CD4 TCRs spanned the protein, led by 160-218 and 743-854.

The CDR3 covers 15 residues. Germline-derived CDR1 and CDR2 are MNHEY and SMNVEV (reference sequence). The ends lost 5 bases at V and 3 bases at J; junction bases unmatched: 10. This clone has just a few counts. What it recognizes is unknown. Assay: immunoSEQ multiplex PCR; the TCRdb copy retains only in-frame clones and omits some. Among about 120,000 clones listed, 75% to 90% were seen once. This rearrangement joins TRBV27 to TRBJ2-7, with 7 bases that match TRBD1. The origin of this receptor is an adult who received the AZD1222 COVID-19 vaccine. Sequences were derived from peripheral blood, sampled 28 days after the second AZD1222 dose. The CDR3 loop reads CASSPGTATIYEQYF. In DNA, the CDR3 is TGTGCCAGCAGTCCTGGGACAGCAACTATCTACGAGCAGTACTTC.